Listed here are 28 T cell receptor beta chains from one sample, sequenced in a study of shared clonotypes between healthy human individuals. Method: immunoSEQ multiplex PCR; TCRdb's copy keeps in-frame clones and lacks some. The sample records about 1.5 million clones, 95% to 99% being singletons. The sample comprised naive CD4+ T cells sorted from blood. Subset here: CD45RA+ positively selected. The receptors here all came from a young man in good health.

The genes are TRBV7-2 and TRBJ2-7; D remains ambiguous. CDR3 length: 17 residues. V lost 5 bases and J lost 3, with 23 bases in between. In germline, CDR1 is SGHTA, CDR2 FQGNSA. CDR3 in DNA: TGTGCCAGCAGCGATTACTCGGCGGACGGCGGATTCTACGAGCAGTACTTC. Its translation: CASSDYSADGGFYEQYF.

This chain joins TRBV7-6 and TRBJ2-7; D is perhaps TRBD1 or TRBD2 (6 bases each). This CDR3 is built from 15 residues. Germline loops: CDR1 SGHVS, CDR2 FNYEAQ. Trimming took off 5 bases at V and 3 bases at J, with 17 bases between the two ends. CDR3 loop: CASSRGTRGDYEQYF. The CDR3, as DNA: TGTGCCAGCAGCCGTGGGACGAGGGGGGACTACGAGCAGTACTTC.

This rearrangement joins TRBV19 to TRBJ2-2; 9 positions agree with TRBD2. Germline V gene data show CDR1 as LNHDA and CDR2 as SQIVND (reference sequence). The CDR3 length is 18 residues. With 6 bases clipped from V and 6 bases from J, the junction kept 17 bases outside the gene matches. The CDR3 sequence: CASRSAGGTIHRSGELFF. The CDR3 DNA reads TGTGCCAGTAGAAGTGCGGGAGGGACCATACACCGTTCCGGGGAGCTGTTTTTT.

J is TRBJ1-4 and V is TRBV16, with TRBD1 matching over 9 bases. The CDR3 has 15 amino acids. Losses at the gene ends were 4 bases for V and 13 bases for J; bases not matched to a gene: 13. The germline CDR1 and CDR2 sequences are KGHSY and FQNENV. Written as DNA, the CDR3 is TGTGCCAGCAGCCGAGATTCGGGACAGGGCGGTGGACTGTTTTTT. Translating gives CASSRDSGQGGGLFF.

The chain employs TRBV5-1 and TRBJ1-4; 7 bases match TRBD1. The CDR3 contains 15 residues. Trimming removed 4 bases from V and 7 bases from J; junction bases left unmatched: 10. From germline, CDR1 is SGHRS and CDR2 YFSETQ. The CDR3 bases are TGCGCCAGCAGCCACGGAGACAGGGCGGGTGAAAAACTGTTTTTT. This encodes CASSHGDRAGEKLFF.

A remark on this clone: This same CDR3 is encoded by further DNA sequences in the sample. The V call is TRBV7-9, the J call TRBJ2-2; D is unclear. The CDR3 sequence is 13 residues long. Per the germline V gene, CDR1 is SEHNR and CDR2 is FQNEAQ (reference sequence). The ends were cut back, 5 bases at V and 1 base at J, with 5 bases in the middle. CDR3 region: CASSDRNTGELFF. The DNA for the CDR3 is TGTGCCAGCAGCGACCGGAACACCGGGGAGCTGTTTTTT.

The chain has TRBV7-9 and TRBJ2-5; weak D call: TRBD1 (5 bases). Trimming cost V 4 bases and J 5 bases, with 17 bases left between them. Germline assignment: CDR1 SEHNR and CDR2 FQNEAQ (reference sequence). The CDR3 totals 15 residues. CDR3 loop: CASSSLGQGSETQYF. Written as DNA, the CDR3 is TGTGCCAGCAGCTCTCTCGGGCAGGGCAGCGAGACCCAGTACTTC.

The CDR3 sequence: CASSLQGQGTEAFF. For the CDR3, the DNA is TGTGCCAGCAGCTTACAAGGGCAGGGCACTGAAGCTTTCTTT. The V call is TRBV11-2, the J call TRBJ1-1, with TRBD1 as a possible D gene (5 bases). V was pared by 2 bases and J by 4 bases, with 11 bases between. The CDR3 contains 14 residues. The germline gives CDR1 SGHAT, CDR2 FQNNGV.

The CDR3 protein is CASRQGGGANVLTF. The CDR3, as DNA: TGTGCCAGCAGACAGGGTGGTGGGGCCAACGTCCTGACTTTC. The chain employs TRBV2 and TRBJ2-6; tentatively, D is TRBD1 (6 bases). Per the germline V gene, CDR1 is SNHLY and CDR2 is FYNNEI. The CDR3 has 14 residues. Trimming stripped 6 bases from V and 3 bases from J, with 9 bases between. Together with reference TRBV2 and TRBJ2-6, the CDR3 gives the full variable domain: EPEVTQTPSHQVTQMGQEVILRCVPISNHLYFYWYRQILGQKVEFLVSFYNNEISEKSEIFDDQFSVERPDGSNFTLKIRSTKLEDSAMYFCASRQGGGANVLTFGAGSRLTVL.

This rearrangement joins TRBV6-1 to TRBJ2-7; D gene unclear. From germline, CDR1 is MNHNS and CDR2 SASEGT. Deletions cut 0 bases from V and 1 base from J, with 4 bases between. This CDR3 is 13 amino acids long. CDR3 region: CASSEAISYEQYF. The CDR3 nucleotides read TGTGCCAGCAGTGAAGCGATTTCCTACGAGCAGTACTTC.

V is TRBV4-1 and J is TRBJ2-7; TRBD1 is a possible D gene (5 bases). The V end lost 3 bases, the J end lost 6 bases, and 18 bases lay between the germline ends. CDR3 length: 15 amino acids. The germline CDR1 and CDR2 sequences are MGHRA and YSYEKL. Here the CDR3 reads CASSQPIRAASEQYF. CDR3 nucleotides: TGCGCCAGCAGCCAGCCCATCAGGGCGGCGAGCGAGCAGTACTTC.

The rearrangement uses TRBV28 and TRBJ1-4; the match to TRBD1 covers 9 bases. Germline CDR1 reads MDHEN; CDR2 reads SYDVKM. The CDR3 runs to 14 residues. The V gene end was trimmed by 10 bases and the J gene end by 10 bases; junction bases not matched to a gene: 13. The CDR3 sequence: CATLSGTGKVKLFF. For the CDR3, the DNA is TGTGCCACCTTGTCGGGGACAGGGAAGGTAAAACTGTTTTTT. Full variable domain (remainder filled in from reference TRBV28 and TRBJ1-4): DVKVTQSSRYLVKRTGEKVFLECVQDMDHENMFWYRQDPGLGLRLIYFSYDVKMKEKGDIPEGYSVSREKKERFSLILESASTNQTSMYLCATLSGTGKVKLFFGSGTQLSVL.

The chain recombines TRBV11-2 with TRBJ1-1; TRBD1 is a possible D gene (5 bases). The V and J ends lost 2 bases and 5 bases respectively, with 12 bases between them. The CDR3 totals 14 residues. Germline values: CDR1 SGHAT, CDR2 FQNNGV. Written as DNA, the CDR3 is TGTGCCAGCAGCTTAATTTGGGGGGAGACTGAAGCTTTCTTT. This gives the protein CASSLIWGETEAFF. Full variable domain (rest looked up from reference TRBV11-2 and TRBJ1-1): EAGVAQSPRYKIIEKRQSVAFWCNPISGHATLYWYQQILGQGPKLLIQFQNNGVVDDSQLPKDRFSAERLKGVDSTLKIQPAKLEDSAVYLCASSLIWGETEAFFGQGTRLTVV.

CDR3 DNA: TGTGCCAGCAGCCCACTAGCGTCCTTCTACAATGAGCAGTTCTTC. This translates into CASSPLASFYNEQFF. This chain uses TRBV9 with TRBJ2-1; 7 bases fit TRBD2. The CDR3 consists of 15 residues. Losses at the gene ends were 4 bases for V and 3 bases for J; bases not matched to a gene: 7. Germline V gene lookup returns CDR1 SGDLS and CDR2 YYNGEE.

This clone was seen once. The chain couples TRBV10-2 to TRBJ1-1, with TRBD1 identical over 8 bases. The CDR3 has 11 residues. V lost 6 bases, J lost 11 bases, and 5 bases stayed unmatched. The germline CDR1 and CDR2 sequences are WSHSY and SAAADI. The CDR3 nucleotides are TGCGCCAGCAGGGACAGGGTGGATGCTTTCTTT. It encodes CASRDRVDAFF.

This clone was picked up one time. J is TRBJ2-3 and V is TRBV11-2, with D unresolved. Germline CDR1 is SGHAT and CDR2 is FQNNGV. This CDR3 is built from 16 residues. Trimming took off 4 bases at V and 4 bases at J, with 18 bases between the two ends. The CDR3: CASSSKPGPGPDTQYF. CDR3 sequence (DNA): TGTGCCAGCAGCTCAAAACCCGGTCCCGGCCCAGATACGCAGTATTTT. The whole variable domain, filled in from reference TRBV11-2 and TRBJ2-3, reads EAGVAQSPRYKIIEKRQSVAFWCNPISGHATLYWYQQILGQGPKLLIQFQNNGVVDDSQLPKDRFSAERLKGVDSTLKIQPAKLEDSAVYLCASSSKPGPGPDTQYFGPGTRLTVL.

This clone was recorded once. The rearrangement uses TRBV7-6 and TRBJ2-4; tentative D call: TRBD1 (5 bases). Germline V gene sequence: CDR1 SGHVS, CDR2 FNYEAQ. Trimming removed 4 bases at V and 4 bases at J, with 11 bases between. The CDR3 consists of 14 residues. The CDR3 loop is CASSSDSEKNIQYF. For the CDR3, the DNA is TGTGCCAGCAGCTCAGACAGTGAAAAAAACATTCAGTACTTC.

V gene TRBV5-1 combines with J gene TRBJ2-1, with 7 bases fitting TRBD2. Germline V gene sequence: CDR1 SGHRS, CDR2 YFSETQ. The V gene end was trimmed by 0 bases and the J gene end by 14 bases; junction bases not matched to a gene: 14. The CDR3 runs 15 residues. The CDR3 DNA is TGCGCCAGCAGCTTGGGCCTCGTCTTACGGGAGGCCAAGTTCTTC. Its protein product is CASSLGLVLREAKFF.

This clone was observed once. The chain recombines TRBV5-5 with TRBJ1-5; the match to TRBD1 covers 7 bases. Germline V CDR1 and CDR2: SGHKS, YYEKEE (reference sequence). The CDR3 consists of 14 residues. V dropped 0 bases and J dropped 6; count of bases not matched to a gene: 3. The CDR3 nucleotides read TGTGCCAGCAGCTTGGTTCAGGGGGGTCAGCCCCAGCATTTT. Translation: CASSLVQGGQPQHF.

J is TRBJ2-6 and V is TRBV4-3, with no clear D. CDR1 is LGHNA, CDR2 YSLEER, per germline. Trimming left V 4 bases short and J 0 bases short, with 7 bases between. The CDR3 has 15 amino acids. The CDR3 DNA reads TGCGCCAGCAGCCTTCTTGGCTCTGGGGCCAACGTCCTGACTTTC. Translating it yields CASSLLGSGANVLTF.

A single count supports this clone. The genes are TRBV30 and TRBJ2-1; TRBD2 is a possible D gene (5 bases). The CDR3 is made up of 13 amino acids. Germline V gene data show CDR1 as GTSNPN and CDR2 as SVGIG (reference sequence). Deletions cut 1 base from V and 8 bases from J, with 12 bases between. CDR3 nucleotides: TGTGCCTGGAGTGGGACGGGATTGTATGAGCAGTTCTTC. It codes for CAWSGTGLYEQFF.

The V and J genes are TRBV5-1 and TRBJ1-4; no clear D. The CDR3 is 13 amino acids. Trimming took 5 bases from V and 7 from J, leaving 12 bases between them. CDR1 SGHRS and CDR2 YFSETQ come from the germline V gene. CDR3 DNA sequence: TGCGCCAGCAGAGGTAGAGACGGTGAAAAACTGTTTTTT. This sequence encodes CASRGRDGEKLFF.

The chain joins TRBV28 to TRBJ1-5; D not resolved. The germline V and J ends were trimmed by 8 bases and 5 bases, with 10 bases remaining between them. The CDR3 consists of 12 residues. Germline V CDR1 and CDR2: MDHEN, SYDVKM. The CDR3, as DNA: TGTGCCAGCCTTAAGGACGATCAGCCCCAGCATTTT. This translates into CASLKDDQPQHF.

The chain is built from TRBV27 and TRBJ1-4; D is undetermined. The CDR3 runs 16 residues. Germline V CDR1 and CDR2: MNHEY, SMNVEV (reference sequence). V lost 5 bases and J 2 bases, leaving 15 bases between the germline ends. This chain's CDR3 is CASSPRPTATNEKLFF. The DNA for the CDR3 is TGTGCCAGCAGTCCCCGCCCCACAGCGACTAATGAAAAACTGTTTTTT.

The genes are TRBV28 and TRBJ1-2; a possible D gene is TRBD1 (5 bases). The V end was cut by 7 bases, the J end by 3 bases, with 15 bases between. In germline, CDR1 is MDHEN, CDR2 SYDVKM. This CDR3 has 14 residues. DNA for the CDR3: TGTGCCAGCAACCCACAGGATCGGGACTATGGCTACACCTTC. This sequence encodes CASNPQDRDYGYTF.

This clone has only one observation. The chain recombines TRBV7-2 with TRBJ2-1; no definite D call. Between the trimmed V and J ends, which lost 1 base and 2 bases, there was a span of 12 bases. Germline V gene data show CDR1 as SGHTA and CDR2 as FQGNSA. This CDR3 contains 16 residues. In DNA form, the CDR3 reads TGTGCCAGCAGCTTAGGTCGCCTAGGCCCCTACAATGAGCAGTTCTTC. Its protein product is CASSLGRLGPYNEQFF.

The gene calls are TRBV5-1 and TRBJ2-5, with TRBD2 matching 8 bases. Trimming removed 1 base from V and 2 bases from J; junction bases left unmatched: 7. Germline CDR1 SGHRS, CDR2 YFSETQ. This CDR3 has 16 amino acids. This CDR3 reads CASSLSGAGAQETQYF. For the CDR3, the DNA is TGCGCCAGCAGCTTGTCCGGAGCGGGAGCACAAGAGACCCAGTACTTC.

V usage is TRBV10-3 and J usage is TRBJ1-1, with D uncertain. CDR3 length: 14 amino acids. Trimming removed 9 bases from V and 1 base from J, with 15 bases in between. The germline V gene encodes CDR1 ENHRY and CDR2 SYGVKD. CDR3: CAIQSLLANTEAFF. Here the CDR3 DNA reads TGTGCCATTCAGAGTCTCCTTGCGAACACTGAAGCTTTCTTT.